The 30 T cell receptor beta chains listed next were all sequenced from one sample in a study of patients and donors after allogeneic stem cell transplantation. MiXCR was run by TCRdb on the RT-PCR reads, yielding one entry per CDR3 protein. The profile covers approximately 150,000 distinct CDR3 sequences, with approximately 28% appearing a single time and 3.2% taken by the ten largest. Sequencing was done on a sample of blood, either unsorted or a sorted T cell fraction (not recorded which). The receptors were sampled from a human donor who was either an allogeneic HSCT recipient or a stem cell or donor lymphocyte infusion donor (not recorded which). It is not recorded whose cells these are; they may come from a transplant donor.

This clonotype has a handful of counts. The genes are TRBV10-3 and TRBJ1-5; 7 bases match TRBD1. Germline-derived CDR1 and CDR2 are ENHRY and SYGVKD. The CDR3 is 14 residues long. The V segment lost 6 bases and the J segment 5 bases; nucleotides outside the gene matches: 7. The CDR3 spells CAISIGGGDQPQHF. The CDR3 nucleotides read TGTGCCATCAGCATAGGGGGCGGCGATCAGCCCCAGCATTTT.

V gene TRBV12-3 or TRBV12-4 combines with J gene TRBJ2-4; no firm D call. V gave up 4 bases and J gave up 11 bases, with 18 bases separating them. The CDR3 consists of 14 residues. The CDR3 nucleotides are TGTGCCAGCAGTTCCAACCCCCGAAGAGAGGTTCAGTACTTC. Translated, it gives CASSSNPRREVQYF.

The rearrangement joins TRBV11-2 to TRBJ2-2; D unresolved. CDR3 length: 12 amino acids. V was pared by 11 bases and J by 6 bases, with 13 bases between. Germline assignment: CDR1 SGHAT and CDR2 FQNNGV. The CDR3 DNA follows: TGTGCCGTCCTCGGTCAGGCCGGGGAGCTGTTTTTT. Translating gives CAVLGQAGELFF.

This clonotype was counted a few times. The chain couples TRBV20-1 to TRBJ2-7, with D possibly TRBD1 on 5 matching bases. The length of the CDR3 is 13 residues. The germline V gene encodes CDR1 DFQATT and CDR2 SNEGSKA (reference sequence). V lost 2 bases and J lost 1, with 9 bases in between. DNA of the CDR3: TGCAGTGCTAGAACAGGCGCGTCCTACGAGCAGTACTTC. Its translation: CSARTGASYEQYF.

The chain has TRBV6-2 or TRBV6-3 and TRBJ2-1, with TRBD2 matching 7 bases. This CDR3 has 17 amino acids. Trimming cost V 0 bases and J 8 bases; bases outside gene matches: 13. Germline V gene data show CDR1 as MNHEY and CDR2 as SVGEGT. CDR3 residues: CASSYSRLSGEGDEQFF. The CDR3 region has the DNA TGTGCCAGCAGTTACTCGAGGTTGTCCGGGGAGGGTGATGAGCAGTTCTTC.

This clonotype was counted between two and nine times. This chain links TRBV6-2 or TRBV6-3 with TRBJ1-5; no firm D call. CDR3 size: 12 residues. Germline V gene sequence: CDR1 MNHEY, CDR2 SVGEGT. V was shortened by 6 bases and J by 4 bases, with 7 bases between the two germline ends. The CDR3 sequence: CASRPPNQPQHF. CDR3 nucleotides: TGTGCCAGCAGACCCCCTAATCAGCCCCAGCATTTT.

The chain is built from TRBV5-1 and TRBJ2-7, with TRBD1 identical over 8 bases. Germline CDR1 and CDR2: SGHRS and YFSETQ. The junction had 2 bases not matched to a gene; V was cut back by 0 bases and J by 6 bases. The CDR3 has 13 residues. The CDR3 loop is CASSLEQGGEQYF. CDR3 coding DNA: TGCGCCAGCAGCTTGGAACAGGGGGGCGAGCAGTACTTC.

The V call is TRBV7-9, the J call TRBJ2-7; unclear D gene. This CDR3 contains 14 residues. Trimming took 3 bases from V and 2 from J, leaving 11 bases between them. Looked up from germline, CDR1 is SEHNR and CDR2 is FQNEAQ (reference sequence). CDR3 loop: CASSFYGSTYEQYF. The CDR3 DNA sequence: TGTGCCAGCAGCTTTTATGGCTCCACCTACGAGCAGTACTTC.

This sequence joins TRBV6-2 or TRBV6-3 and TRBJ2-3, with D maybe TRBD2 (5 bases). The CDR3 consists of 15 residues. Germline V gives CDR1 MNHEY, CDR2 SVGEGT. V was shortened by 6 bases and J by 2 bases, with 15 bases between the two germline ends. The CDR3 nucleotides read TGTGCCAGCAGACATCGGCTAGCCGTCACAGATACGCAGTATTTT. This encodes CASRHRLAVTDTQYF.

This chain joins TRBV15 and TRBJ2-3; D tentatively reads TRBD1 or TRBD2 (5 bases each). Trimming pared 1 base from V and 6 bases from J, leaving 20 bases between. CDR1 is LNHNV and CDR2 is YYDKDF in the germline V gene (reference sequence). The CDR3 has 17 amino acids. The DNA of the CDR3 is TGTGCCACCAGCAGAGCTAGCCCGGCTGGGACGCAGGATACGCAGTATTTT. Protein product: CATSRASPAGTQDTQYF.

CDR3 bases: TGTGCCAGCAGCTTACAGGACGGGGAGACCCAGTACTTC. Translating gives CASSLQDGETQYF. The chain employs TRBV7-3 and TRBJ2-5; D unclear. With 2 bases removed from V and 5 bases from J, the gap between germline ends came to 9 bases. Germline V gene lookup returns CDR1 SGHTA and CDR2 FQGTGA. The CDR3 is 13 amino acids.

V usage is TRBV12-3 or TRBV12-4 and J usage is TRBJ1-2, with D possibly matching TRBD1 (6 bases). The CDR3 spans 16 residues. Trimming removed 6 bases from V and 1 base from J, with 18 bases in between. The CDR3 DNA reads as TGTGCCAGCAGGCGGGACACGGCTACCTTTAACTATGGCTACACCTTC. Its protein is CASRRDTATFNYGYTF.

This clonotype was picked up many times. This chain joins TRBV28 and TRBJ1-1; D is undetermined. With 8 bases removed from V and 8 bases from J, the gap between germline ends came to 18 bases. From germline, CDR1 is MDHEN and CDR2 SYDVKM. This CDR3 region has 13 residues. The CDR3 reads CASFVGGESEAFF. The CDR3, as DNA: TGTGCCAGCTTCGTGGGCGGGGAGTCGGAAGCTTTCTTT.

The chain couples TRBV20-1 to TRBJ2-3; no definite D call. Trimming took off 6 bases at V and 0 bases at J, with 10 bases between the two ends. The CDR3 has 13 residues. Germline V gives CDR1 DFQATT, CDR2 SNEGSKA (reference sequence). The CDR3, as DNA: TGCAGTGCCGAACCAGGCAGCACAGATACGCAGTATTTT. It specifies CSAEPGSTDTQYF.

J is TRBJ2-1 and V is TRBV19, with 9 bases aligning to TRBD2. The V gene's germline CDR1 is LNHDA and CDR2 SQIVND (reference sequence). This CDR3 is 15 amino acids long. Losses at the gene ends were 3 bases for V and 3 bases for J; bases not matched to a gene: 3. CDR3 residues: CASSILAGYYNEQFF. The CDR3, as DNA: TGTGCCAGTAGTATCCTAGCGGGATACTACAATGAGCAGTTCTTC.

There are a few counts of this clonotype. The CDR3 sequence is CASSPGLQGRGEKLFF. For the CDR3, the DNA is TGCGCCAGCAGCCCGGGATTACAGGGCCGGGGTGAAAAACTGTTTTTT. V usage is TRBV5-1 and J usage is TRBJ1-4, with D possibly being TRBD1 (6 bases). The CDR3 runs to 16 residues. Germline V gene data show CDR1 as SGHRS and CDR2 as YFSETQ. The germline V and J ends were trimmed by 4 bases and 7 bases, with 20 bases remaining between them.

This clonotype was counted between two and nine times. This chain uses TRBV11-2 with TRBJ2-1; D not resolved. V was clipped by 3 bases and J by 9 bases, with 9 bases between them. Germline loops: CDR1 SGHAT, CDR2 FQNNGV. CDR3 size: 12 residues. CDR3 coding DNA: TGTGCCAGCAGCTTTAGTAGTGGTGAGCAGTTCTTC. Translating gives CASSFSSGEQFF.

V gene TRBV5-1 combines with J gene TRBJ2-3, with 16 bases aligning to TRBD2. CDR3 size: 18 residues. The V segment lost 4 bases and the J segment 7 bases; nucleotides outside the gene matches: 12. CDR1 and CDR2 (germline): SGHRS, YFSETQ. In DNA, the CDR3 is TGCGCCAGCAGCGGTGGGACTAGCGGGAGGGGGATCCCGAATACGCAGTATTTT. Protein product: CASSGGTSGRGIPNTQYF.

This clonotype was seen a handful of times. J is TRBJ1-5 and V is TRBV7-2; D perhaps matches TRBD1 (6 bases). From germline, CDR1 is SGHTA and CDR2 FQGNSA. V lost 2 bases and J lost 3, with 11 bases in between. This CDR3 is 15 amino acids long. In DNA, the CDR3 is TGTGCCAGCAGCTTATGGGGGGCGTTCAATCAGCCCCAGCATTTT. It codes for CASSLWGAFNQPQHF.

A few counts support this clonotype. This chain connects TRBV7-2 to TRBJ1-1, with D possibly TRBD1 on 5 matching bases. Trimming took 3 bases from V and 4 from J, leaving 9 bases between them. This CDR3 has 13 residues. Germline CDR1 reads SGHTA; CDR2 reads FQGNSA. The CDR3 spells CASSFGTSTEAFF. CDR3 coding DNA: TGTGCCAGCAGCTTTGGGACCTCCACTGAAGCTTTCTTT.

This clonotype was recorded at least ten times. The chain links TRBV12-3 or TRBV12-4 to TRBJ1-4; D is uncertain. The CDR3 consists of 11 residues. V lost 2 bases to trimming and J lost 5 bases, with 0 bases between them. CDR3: CASSLNEKLFF. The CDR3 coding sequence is TGTGCCAGCAGTTTAAATGAAAAACTGTTTTTT.

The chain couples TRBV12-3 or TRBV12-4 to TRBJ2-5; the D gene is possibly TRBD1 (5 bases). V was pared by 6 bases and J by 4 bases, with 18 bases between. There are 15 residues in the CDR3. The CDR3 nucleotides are TGTGCCAGCAGATTCCCGATACAGGCTGGAGAGACCCAGTACTTC. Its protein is CASRFPIQAGETQYF.

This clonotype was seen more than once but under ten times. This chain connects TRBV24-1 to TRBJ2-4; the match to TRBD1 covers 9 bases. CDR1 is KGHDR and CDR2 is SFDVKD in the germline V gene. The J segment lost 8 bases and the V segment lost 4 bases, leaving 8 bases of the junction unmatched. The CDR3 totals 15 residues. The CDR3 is CATSDPRDRGDIQYF. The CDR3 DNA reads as TGTGCCACCAGTGACCCACGTGACAGGGGGGACATTCAGTACTTC.

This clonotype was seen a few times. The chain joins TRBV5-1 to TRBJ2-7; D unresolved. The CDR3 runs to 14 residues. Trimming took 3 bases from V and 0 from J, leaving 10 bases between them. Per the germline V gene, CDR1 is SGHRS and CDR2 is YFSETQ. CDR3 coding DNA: TGCGCCAGCAGCTCTGGACGGAGCTCCTACGAGCAGTACTTC. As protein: CASSSGRSSYEQYF.

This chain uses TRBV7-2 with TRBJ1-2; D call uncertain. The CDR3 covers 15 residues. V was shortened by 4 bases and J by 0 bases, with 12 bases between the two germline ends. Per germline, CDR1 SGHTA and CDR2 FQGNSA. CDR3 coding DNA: TGTGCCAGCAGCTCGGGAGGCAGCCCTAACTATGGCTACACCTTC. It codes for CASSSGGSPNYGYTF.

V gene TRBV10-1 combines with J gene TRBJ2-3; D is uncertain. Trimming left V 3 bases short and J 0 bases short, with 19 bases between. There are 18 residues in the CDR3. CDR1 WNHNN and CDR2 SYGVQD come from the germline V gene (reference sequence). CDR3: CASSDYRVSSLSTDTQYF. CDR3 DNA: TGCGCCAGCAGTGATTACCGGGTCTCCTCTTTAAGCACAGATACGCAGTATTTT.

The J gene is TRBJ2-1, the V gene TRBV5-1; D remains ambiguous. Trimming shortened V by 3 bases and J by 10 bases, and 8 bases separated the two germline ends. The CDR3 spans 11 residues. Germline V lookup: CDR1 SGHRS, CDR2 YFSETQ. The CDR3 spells CASSSELEQFF. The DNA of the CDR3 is TGCGCCAGCAGCTCCGAGCTGGAGCAGTTCTTC.

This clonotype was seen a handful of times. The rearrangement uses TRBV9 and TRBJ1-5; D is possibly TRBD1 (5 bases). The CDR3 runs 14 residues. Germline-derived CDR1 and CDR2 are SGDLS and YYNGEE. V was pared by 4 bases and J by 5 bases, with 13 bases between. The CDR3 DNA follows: TGTGCCAGCAGCCCACGGGGCAGAGATCAGCCCCAGCATTTT. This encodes CASSPRGRDQPQHF.

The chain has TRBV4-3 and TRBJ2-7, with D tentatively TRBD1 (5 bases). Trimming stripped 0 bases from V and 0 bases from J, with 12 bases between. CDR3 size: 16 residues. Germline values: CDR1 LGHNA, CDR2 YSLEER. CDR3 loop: CASSQDRNRISYEQYF. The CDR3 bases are TGCGCCAGCAGCCAAGATCGGAACAGGATCTCCTACGAGCAGTACTTC.

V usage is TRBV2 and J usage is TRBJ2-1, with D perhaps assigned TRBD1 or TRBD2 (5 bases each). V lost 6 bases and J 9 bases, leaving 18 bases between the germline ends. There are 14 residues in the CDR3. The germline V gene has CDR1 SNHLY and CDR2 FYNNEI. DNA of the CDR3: TGTGCCAGCAGGCCCCGGGACGGAACCGGTGAGCAGTTCTTC. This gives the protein CASRPRDGTGEQFF.